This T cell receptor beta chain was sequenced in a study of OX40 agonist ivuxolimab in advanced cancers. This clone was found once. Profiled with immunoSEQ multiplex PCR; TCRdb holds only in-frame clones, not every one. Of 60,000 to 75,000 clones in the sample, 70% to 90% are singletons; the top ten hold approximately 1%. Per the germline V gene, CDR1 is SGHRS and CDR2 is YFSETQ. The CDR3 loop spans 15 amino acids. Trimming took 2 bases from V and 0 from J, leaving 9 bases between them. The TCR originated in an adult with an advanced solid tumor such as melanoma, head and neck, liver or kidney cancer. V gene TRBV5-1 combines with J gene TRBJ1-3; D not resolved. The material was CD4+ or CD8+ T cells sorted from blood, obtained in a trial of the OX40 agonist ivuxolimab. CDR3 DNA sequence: TGCGCCAGCAGCTTTGATCCGAGCTCTGGAAACACCATATATTTT. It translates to CASSFDPSSGNTIYF.